This T cell receptor beta chain stems from a study of T-cell memory formation after mild COVID-19. This CDR3 region has 16 residues. The germline V gene has CDR1 SGHRS and CDR2 YFSETQ. V shed 0 bases and J shed 0 bases, with 12 bases lying between them. This clonotype was seen a handful of times. TCRdb re-called the 5' RACE reads with MiXCR, one entry per CDR3 protein. Here the sample spans 400,000 to 550,000 distinct CDR3 sequences, 25% being singletons. The chain links TRBV5-1 to TRBJ2-5; tentatively, D is TRBD2 (5 bases). This clonotype was sampled from an adult woman who had mild COVID-19 (a few samples of this study predate the infection). Cell type and time point are not known. Sequenced: PBMCs or a T cell subset sorted from them (not recorded which). CDR3 bases: TGCGCCAGCAGCTTGGAGCGGATGGGGTACCAAGAGACCCAGTACTTC. Translation gives CASSLERMGYQETQYF.